The TCR beta chain under discussion was sequenced for a study of control samples from healthy donors and cancer patients. Using immunoSEQ multiplex PCR, the repertoire was profiled, and TCRdb retains in-frame clones only, with some absent. The sample contains tens of thousands of clones, under 90% of which appear only once. This clonotype was sampled from a woman between 50 and 59 years old with colorectal cancer. The sample consisted of PBMCs.

DNA for the CDR3: TGTGCCAGCAGGGTTACACTTAACTATGGCTACACCTTC. As protein: CASRVTLNYGYTF. The rearrangement joins TRBV2 to TRBJ1-2; no reliable D call. From germline, CDR1 is SNHLY and CDR2 FYNNEI. The ends were cut back, 6 bases at V and 1 base at J, with 9 bases in the middle. The CDR3 covers 13 residues.